This TCR beta chain was captured in a study of cytomegalovirus exposure and HLA in healthy donors (dated by TCRdb to about 2017). About the study as a whole: An earlier analysis of some 550 of the donors reported approximately 300 Gb of sequence data and approximately 110 million unique TCR beta sequences from about 180 million T cells. To predict cytomegalovirus infection status, the study combined high-throughput TCR immunosequencing, statistical association of individual TCRs with disease status, and machine learning. The genetic ancestry cluster associated with self-reported Caucasian donors included 70% to 85% of the approximately 430 genotyped donors. In a later analysis, previously published TCR beta repertoires from 666 donors were re-analyzed and high-resolution HLA genotyping was added so that TCR occurrence patterns could be studied. An early release covering approximately 600 HLA-typed donors comprised approximately 300 gigabases of sequencing data and around 86 million unique TCR sequences. Typing coverage differed by locus: A, B, C, DRB1 and DQB1 were typed in about 620-630 donors, DQA1 in about 560, DPA1 in around 610, and DPB1 in about 450. Along with the approximately 700-subject first cohort, a separate validation cohort of over 90 different subjects was used. Genome-wide SNP genotypes for about 65% of the 666 donors were used in a later genetic analysis, which treated that subset as a discovery cohort. Among some 410 genotyped donors of the cohort, an average of about 240,000 unique TCR beta nucleotide sequences was sequenced per donor, of which approximately 18% were non-productive. The study was designed to test whether signatures of past pathogen exposure could be identified by cataloging public T cell receptors. The T cell repertoires of some 700 subjects were profiled by immunosequencing and related to cytomegalovirus serostatus. Roughly five DR-DQ haplotypes were handled as single units for association and clustering because linkage in the cohort was strong. Donor age, sex, ethnicity and CMV serostatus were compiled together with the repertoire data. In the later analysis, no new phenotypic data were used to find candidate immune exposures; instead, reliance was placed on TCR beta sequences and their occurrence across donors. An earlier analysis of 587 of the donors used high-throughput TCR beta sequencing to judge whether each TCR beta V gene segment behaved as functional or pseudogenic. Every repertoire in the discovery cohort had been generated on one and the same sequencing platform. Both class I and class II loci were covered by HLA typing, at four-digit resolution. Results the study describes overall, beyond this receptor: Most TCR sequences were observed very rarely across donors, whereas some public TCRs were present in many individuals. In an earlier analysis of more than 500 of the donors, most TCR beta V segments appeared in productive rearrangements about 87% or about 30% of the time, broadly matching IMGT annotations. A later analysis found that TCR association rates varied across HLA loci, with DRB1 alleles showing the most associated TCRs and HLA-C alleles the fewest. Because some donors lacked HLA typing at each locus, the association tests relied only on the typed subset. In vitro tests confirmed that three of the cytomegalovirus-associated TCR beta chains recognize cytomegalovirus antigens. Roughly uniform sequencing depth across donors was assumed in presence/absence analyses, although this assumption may not hold. Specific HLA alleles were associated with 15,000 to 20,000 TCR beta sequences at a false discovery rate of 0.05 in a later analysis. According to a later analysis, parvovirus B19, influenza, CMV and Epstein-Barr virus appeared linked to several top co-occurrence clusters. Compared with equally common non-associated chains, HLA-associated TCR beta chains in a later analysis were more clonally expanded and had lower generation probabilities. When HLA alleles, especially DR and DQ, strongly co-occurred, TCR associations were difficult to assign to individual alleles. The classifier was reported to diagnose cytomegalovirus status with high specificity and sensitivity in both the original cohort and the validation cohort. The study listed 164 TCR beta chains as associated with cytomegalovirus. A further reported finding was that TCR beta sequences accurately predicted the HLA-A and HLA-B alleles for most subjects in the first cohort. A cluster of highly shared sequence variants was judged likely to represent a technical artifact of the sequencing pipeline. According to a later genetic analysis, donors in an Asian-associated ancestry cluster had fewer N-insertions in productive TCRs than the roughly 670-donor mean. A later genetic analysis associated a missense DCLRE1C variant with V-gene and J-gene trimming of TCR beta chains, and an independent cohort replicated the association. Some IMGT-functional V segments, including TRBV6-2 and TRBV6-3, could not be distinguished by the 87-base-pair reads and were therefore excluded. Because counts were too low, about 18 rarely observed V segments, including chromosome 9 orphons, were left out of the earlier analysis of about 620 of the donors. Correlated functional status among segregating V segments might reflect linkage disequilibrium, but an unknown experimental factor could not be ruled out. The authors suggested that the approach could potentially be extended to other disease states and immunological phenotypes. In a later analysis, most CMV-associated TCR beta chains were found to appear HLA-restricted, with HLA associations seemingly driven largely by CMV exposure. The cohort was sequenced for TCR beta chains only, and without alpha or paired-chain data the features that could be detected were limited. Immune exposure information for the cohort was limited to CMV serostatus.

In regard to this clone: Its recognized antigen is unknown. Qualities for individual bases were not recorded, and no much larger clone is one base off.

The cohort comprised several hundred healthy bone marrow donors. Cohort members were all nominally healthy when sampled, although unrecorded immune exposures were likely present. The donor was CMV seronegative and belonged to the group of 352 seronegative cohort members. A peripheral blood sample was provided by each donor, and peripheral blood mononuclear cells were used for TCR beta sequencing. The Qiagen DNeasy Blood Extraction Kit was used to extract genomic DNA from the blood cell samples. Receptor libraries were prepared by the immunoSEQ multiplex PCR assay. The multiplex PCR relied on a mix of 60 forward primers for TCR Vbeta segments and 13 reverse primers for TCR Jbeta segments. A multiplex PCR assay on genomic DNA amplified the CDR3 region of rearranged TCR beta genes. The Illumina HiSeq System was used to sequence the amplified TCR beta libraries as 87-base-pair reads. Turning to the authors' computational methods: Across the 640 or so repertoires, a later analysis counted 75 million to 90 million unique TCR beta chains, roughly 11 million of which were shared by at least two donors. Raw reads were error-corrected and collapsed into unique sequences with a nearest-neighbor algorithm that merged closely related sequences to remove PCR and sequencing errors. CDR3 sequences were aligned to IMGT reference sequences to assign V, D and J gene segments. For a sequence to be retained, a match of at least six nucleotides to both a V gene segment and a J gene segment was required. A rearrangement was called productive if the CDR3 had no stop codons and remained in frame with V and J, and every other rearrangement was called non-productive. Following IMGT convention, CDR3 was defined as the stretch from the second conserved V-encoded cysteine up to the conserved J-encoded phenylalanine. The earlier analysis of about 530 of the donors excluded any sequence lacking an unambiguous match to a single V gene segment. An earlier analysis of just under 600 of the donors called V segments functional above 56.7% productive rearrangements and segregating when the between-donor standard deviation exceeded 5%. A statistical classification framework was built to diagnose cytomegalovirus status from the catalog of TCR beta chain sequences. In a later analysis, V and J genes were assigned by comparing TCR nucleotide sequences against IMGT/GENE-DB human TR gene sequences. Using the TCRdist pipeline, a later analysis assigned CDR3 sequences along with most-parsimonious VDJ recombination scenarios. A later analysis defined each TCR beta chain by its CDR3 amino acid sequence plus V-gene family, and excluded reads lacking a unique V-gene family. As a way to deal with suspected cross-contamination and a sequencing artifact, a later analysis dropped roughly 620 nucleotide sequences that were highly shared and had low generation probability. A later analysis calculated a clonal expansion index for each public chain from normalized within-repertoire ranks of inferred template counts. Generation probabilities in a later analysis came from a VDJ recombination model fitted to out-of-frame rearrangements, and those results were checked against IGoR. A later analysis scored TCR-TCR, TCR-HLA and TCR-CMV co-occurrence with hypergeometric tests, applying a repertoire-size bias correction to TCR pairs. False discovery rates were estimated in a later analysis by permuting HLA or CMV assignments 20 times. In a later analysis, co-occurring TCRs were grouped using DBSCAN, and TCRdist sequence similarity was added for clustering within HLA-allele-positive subsets. Repertoires with fewer than 30,000 or more than 120,000 public chains were left out of co-occurrence clustering, as were several repertoires with anomalous nucleotide sharing. The source is immuneACCESS, and TCRdb retained only in-frame sequences with V and J called. Part of the clones is not carried over; for the studies checked, unresolved V genes explain less than half of this, and the remainder is unexplained. V, J and clone size derive from that table, while D and trimming were established from the DNA sequence. This sample holds over 100,000 clones; approximately 80% were observed only once. The ten largest clones capture 2.2% of the sample.

CDR1 is given as MRHNA and CDR2 as SNTAGT, both from the germline V gene. The CDR3, cysteine through phenylalanine, is 15 amino acids long. The retained sequence is limited to the CDR3, 45 bases, with the frame set at the first base. From V the trimming removes 0 bases and from J it removes 5 bases, while the gene matches leave 3 bases of the junction unaccounted for. What was sequenced was PBMCs. This clonotype was obtained from a woman aged 25 to 39 in good health and CMV-seronegative. The sequence is built from TRBV6-4 and TRBJ2-1; 8 junctional bases match TRBD2. The DNA reads TGTGCCAGCAGTGACTCGGGACTAGTGGACAATGAGCAGTTCTTC. This codes for CASSDSGLVDNEQFF.